This TCR beta chain was captured by sequencing in a study of spatial heterogeneity in lung cancer. Whole-study results and caveats: Ubiquitous expanded tumor TCRs were seen in blood more at resection than at follow-up.

Every TCR cDNA molecule bore a unique molecular identifier. From the 5' RACE reads, TCRdb called clonotypes with MiXCR, one entry per CDR3 protein. The sample has tens of thousands of distinct CDR3 sequences; 9.5% to 15% are singletons. This clonotype is classed as hyperexpanded. Its antigen is as yet unknown. Noted time point: sample taken at primary tumor resection. Whole RNA from tumor, nontumor lung or frozen PBMC was sequenced unsorted. A total of approximately 70 untreated early-stage non-small cell lung cancer patients served as donors. This receptor was identified in a male donor with early-stage non-small cell lung cancer. The sample here was PBMCs, taken at surgery.

CDR3 sequence (DNA): TGTGCCACGGGACAGCCCAATCAGCCCCAGCATTTT. Translating it yields CATGQPNQPQHF. V gene TRBV10-3 combines with J gene TRBJ1-5; TRBD1 matches at 7 bases. The CDR3 is 12 residues long. The germline V gene encodes CDR1 ENHRY and CDR2 SYGVKD. J lost 3 bases, V lost 10 bases, and 3 bases had no gene match.